These 15 T cell receptor beta chains were all obtained from the same sample, sequenced in a study of Tregs in tolerant kidney transplant recipients. Some clones are missing from TCRdb's copy, which holds only in-frame ones; the method was immunoSEQ multiplex PCR. The sample carries 200,000 to 300,000 clones, roughly four fifths recorded once. The sequencing input was CD4+ T cells from blood. These receptors originate from a human donor in good health.

This chain uses TRBV9 with TRBJ2-3; a weak D match, TRBD2 (5 bases). The CDR3 covers 12 residues. Germline V gene data show CDR1 as SGDLS and CDR2 as YYNGEE. Trimming took 2 bases from V and 8 from J, leaving 9 bases between them. The CDR3, as DNA: TGTGCCAGCAGCGTCAGGACTGGTACGCAGTATTTT. Its protein is CASSVRTGTQYF.

CDR3 in amino acids: CATSRVRESGNQPQHF. The CDR3 DNA reads TGTGCCACCAGCAGAGTCCGGGAATCGGGCAATCAGCCCCAGCATTTT. This chain joins TRBV15 and TRBJ1-5; D gene ambiguous. CDR1 is LNHNV and CDR2 is YYDKDF in the germline V gene (reference sequence). CDR3 size: 16 residues. V was pared by 1 base and J by 2 bases, with 12 bases between.

The CDR3 loop is CASSQGFPANYGYTF. DNA for the CDR3: TGCGCCAGCAGCCAAGGCTTTCCTGCTAACTATGGCTACACCTTC. V and J are TRBV4-1 and TRBJ1-2; D is unresolved. The CDR3 sequence is 15 residues long. Germline CDR1 is MGHRA and CDR2 is YSYEKL. Trimming cost V 1 base and J 0 bases, with 9 bases left between them.

This clone was seen just once. V gene TRBV11-3 combines with J gene TRBJ2-5; D is undetermined. The J call may be incorrect, as the DNA end agrees better with TRBJ2-7. The germline V gene has CDR1 SGHNT and CDR2 YENEEA. CDR3 length: 12 amino acids. Written as DNA, the CDR3 is TGTGCCAGCAGCTCGGACGGCTACGAGCAGTACTTC. Translating it yields CASSSDGYEQYF.

The chain joins TRBV15 to TRBJ2-2; D remains ambiguous. CDR1 is LNHNV, CDR2 YYDKDF, per germline (reference sequence). The CDR3 loop spans 15 amino acids. Trimming stripped 0 bases from V and 2 bases from J, with 7 bases between. The CDR3 nucleotides read TGTGCCACCAGCAGAGATGACTTCAACACCGGGGAGCTGTTTTTT. Translation: CATSRDDFNTGELFF. The full variable domain, its missing parts supplied by reference TRBV15 and TRBJ2-2, is DAMVIQNPRYQVTQFGKPVTLSCSQTLNHNVMYWYQQKSSQAPKLLFHYYDKDFNNEADTPDNFQSRRPNTSFCFLDIRSPGLGDTAMYLCATSRDDFNTGELFFGEGSRLTVL.

This rearrangement joins TRBV2 to TRBJ1-5; unclear D gene. V was cut by 1 base and J by 6 bases, with 4 bases left in between. CDR3 length: 12 residues. Germline V gives CDR1 SNHLY, CDR2 FYNNEI. The CDR3 sequence: CASSEDVQPQHF. The CDR3 nucleotides read TGTGCCAGCAGTGAAGATGTTCAGCCCCAGCATTTT.

About this clone itself: Different DNA sequences within this sample yield the same CDR3. This chain joins TRBV5-1 and TRBJ1-2; 7 bases are shared with TRBD1. With 1 base clipped from V and 3 bases from J, the junction kept 6 bases outside the gene matches. This CDR3 spans 15 amino acids. Germline CDR1 SGHRS, CDR2 YFSETQ. CDR3 loop: CASSLRGQGDYGYTF. CDR3 coding DNA: TGCGCCAGCAGCTTGCGGGGTCAGGGGGACTATGGCTACACCTTC.

The V and J genes are TRBV5-1 and TRBJ2-1, with 10 positions matching TRBD2. There are 17 residues in the CDR3. CDR1 and CDR2 from the germline V gene are SGHRS and YFSETQ. Trimming removed 0 bases from V and 6 bases from J; junction bases left unmatched: 9. The CDR3 nucleotides are TGCGCCAGCAGCTTGGCCTTGCTAGCTAGCGGGAGCAATGAGCAGTTCTTC. Residues: CASSLALLASGSNEQFF.

This chain connects TRBV21-1 to TRBJ2-7. TRBV21-1 has pseudogene status. The CDR3 covers 12 residues. The DNA for the CDR3 is TGTGCCAGCAGCAACAGAACTTACGAGCAGTACTTC. Translating gives CASSNRTYEQYF.

The chain has TRBV5-1 and TRBJ2-7; D may match TRBD1 or TRBD2 (5 bases each). Looked up from germline, CDR1 is SGHRS and CDR2 is YFSETQ. Trimming left V 4 bases short and J 4 bases short, with 27 bases between. This CDR3 has 18 amino acids. CDR3 DNA sequence: TGCGCCAGCAGCCTGGGACCTATAGACAGCACGGGCCTTTACGAGCAGTACTTC. It is translated as CASSLGPIDSTGLYEQYF.

J is TRBJ2-2 and V is TRBV5-1; TRBD2 matches at 12 bases. J was trimmed by 1 base and V by 3 bases; bases with no gene match: 1. The germline gives CDR1 SGHRS, CDR2 YFSETQ. The CDR3 loop spans 16 amino acids. CDR3 region: CASSWTSGKNTGELFF. DNA for the CDR3: TGCGCCAGCAGCTGGACTAGCGGGAAGAACACCGGGGAGCTGTTTTTT.

The chain uses TRBV5-1 and TRBJ2-2, with a possible D match to TRBD1 (6 bases). From germline, CDR1 is SGHRS and CDR2 YFSETQ. The CDR3 has 15 amino acids. The V end lost 0 bases, the J end lost 6 bases, and 12 bases lay between the germline ends. CDR3 sequence (DNA): TGCGCCAGCAGCTTGGGGGGGACAAGTCCCGGGGAGCTGTTTTTT. Protein: CASSLGGTSPGELFF.

CDR3 region: CASSPLASGYNEQFF. The CDR3 DNA is TGTGCCAGCAGTCCCCTGGCTAGCGGGTACAATGAGCAGTTCTTC. The rearrangement uses TRBV6-1 and TRBJ2-1, with 8 bases aligning to TRBD2. Germline CDR1 is MNHNS and CDR2 is SASEGT. The CDR3 contains 15 residues. V was pared by 5 bases and J by 4 bases, with 7 bases of the junction left unmatched.

The chain employs TRBV5-1 and TRBJ2-5; TRBD2 matches at 14 bases. CDR3 size: 17 residues. The J segment lost 0 bases and the V segment lost 3 bases, leaving 4 bases of the junction unmatched. Looked up from germline, CDR1 is SGHRS and CDR2 is YFSETQ. The CDR3 region has the DNA TGCGCCAGCAGCTCGGGACTAGCGGGGGAGTACCAAGAGACCCAGTACTTC. This sequence encodes CASSSGLAGEYQETQYF. Supplemented by reference TRBV5-1 and TRBJ2-5, the full variable domain reads KAGVTQTPRYLIKTRGQQVTLSCSPISGHRSVSWYQQTPGQGLQFLFEYFSETQRNKGNFPGRFSGRQFSNSRSEMNVSTLELGDSALYLCASSSGLAGEYQETQYFGPGTRLLVL.

In its sample, this clone was seen once. This rearrangement joins TRBV7-8 to TRBJ2-7; unclear D gene. The CDR3 spans 14 residues. Germline V gene data show CDR1 as SGHVS and CDR2 as FQNEAQ. V shed 5 bases and J shed 4 bases, with 15 bases lying between them. The CDR3: CASSPPAPIYEQYF. CDR3 DNA: TGTGCCAGCAGCCCCCCAGCGCCGATTTACGAGCAGTACTTC.